One sample yielded the 13 T cell receptor beta chains listed below, sequenced in a study of human T cells and chemical hapten exposure. It was unfractionated whole blood from which total RNA was extracted. The library attached unique molecular identifiers to individual cDNA molecules. TCRdb used MiXCR to reprocess the reads, holding one entry per CDR3 protein. Here the sample spans more than 100,000 distinct CDR3 sequences, 8.5% being singletons. The sequencing sample was made of whole blood. All receptors come from a human donor in good health. Some clones in this sample may be carry-over from other donors' samples.

The rearrangement joins TRBV29-1 to TRBJ2-5; D perhaps matches TRBD1 (6 bases). CDR3 length: 12 residues. Trimming pared 5 bases from V and 2 bases from J, leaving 9 bases between. Germline V gene sequence: CDR1 SQVTM, CDR2 ANQGSEA. The CDR3 is CSVLTGQETQYF. DNA of the CDR3: TGCAGCGTTTTGACAGGTCAAGAGACCCAGTACTTC.

This clonotype showed up many times. The V call is TRBV19, the J call TRBJ1-1, with 7 bases that match TRBD1. This CDR3 is 13 amino acids long. With 8 bases clipped from V and 6 bases from J, the junction kept 9 bases outside the gene matches. In germline, CDR1 is LNHDA, CDR2 SQIVND (reference sequence). DNA for the CDR3: TGTGCCAGTGACCGGGACAGTGGCGCTGAAGCTTTCTTT. It is translated as CASDRDSGAEAFF.

This clonotype was seen a few times. The chain recombines TRBV7-6 with TRBJ2-6; D not certain. This CDR3 is built from 16 residues. Trimming left V 0 bases short and J 0 bases short, with 6 bases between. The germline V gene encodes CDR1 SGHVS and CDR2 FNYEAQ. Here the CDR3 DNA reads TGTGCCAGCAGCTTAGCAGACCACTCTGGGGCCAACGTCCTGACTTTC. It encodes CASSLADHSGANVLTF.

The V call is TRBV6-5, the J call TRBJ2-7; D is uncertain. The V gene lost 6 bases and the J gene lost 0 bases, with 12 bases spanning the gap. The CDR3 sequence is 14 residues long. Germline loops: CDR1 MNHEY, CDR2 SVGAGI. This chain's CDR3 is CASRHPTISYEQYF. CDR3 DNA sequence: TGTGCCAGCAGACACCCGACAATCTCCTACGAGCAGTACTTC.

The V and J genes are TRBV7-9 and TRBJ2-2; 7 nucleotides line up with TRBD1. After removal of 5 bases from V and 0 bases from J, the junction contained 3 bases not matched to a gene. Per the germline V gene, CDR1 is SEHNR and CDR2 is FQNEAQ (reference sequence). There are 15 residues in the CDR3. CDR3 DNA: TGTGCCAGCAGCCACAGGGGCGCGAACACCGGGGAGCTGTTTTTT. It is translated as CASSHRGANTGELFF.

This clonotype was detected only a few times. This rearrangement joins TRBV7-6 to TRBJ1-1, with 7 bases lining up with TRBD1. The CDR3 is 17 residues long. V lost 3 bases, J lost 0 bases, and 10 bases stayed unmatched. Per germline, CDR1 SGHVS and CDR2 FNYEAQ. In nucleotides, the CDR3 is TGTGCCAGCAGCTTTTGGGGCAGGGGGGCCATGAACACTGAAGCTTTCTTT. This codes for CASSFWGRGAMNTEAFF. The full variable domain, with the rest looked up from reference TRBV7-6 and TRBJ1-1, is GAGVSQSPRYKVTKRGQDVALRCDPISGHVSLYWYRQALGQGPEFLTYFNYEAQQDKSGLPNDRFSAERPEGSISTLTIQRTEQRDSAMYRCASSFWGRGAMNTEAFFGQGTRLTVV.

The chain carries TRBV6-4 and TRBJ2-1; 12 bases are a match to TRBD2. The germline gives CDR1 MRHNA, CDR2 SNTAGT. The trim removed 4 bases at V and 6 bases at J, leaving 7 bases unmatched. The CDR3 covers 16 residues. The CDR3 sequence: CASSVLAGGPSNEQFF. DNA of the CDR3: TGTGCCAGCAGTGTCCTAGCGGGAGGGCCCTCCAATGAGCAGTTCTTC.

V gene TRBV2 combines with J gene TRBJ2-3, with TRBD2 identical over 11 bases. In germline, CDR1 is SNHLY, CDR2 FYNNEI. V gave up 6 bases and J gave up 3 bases; unmatched junction bases: 5. CDR3 length: 15 residues. CDR3: CASRTSGAATDTQYF. In DNA form, the CDR3 reads TGTGCCAGCAGGACTAGCGGGGCAGCAACAGATACGCAGTATTTT.

This clonotype has just a few counts. This chain connects TRBV7-8 to TRBJ2-7; tentatively, D is TRBD1 or TRBD2 (7 bases each). CDR1 is SGHVS, CDR2 FQNEAQ, per germline. The CDR3 contains 15 residues. Trimming took off 3 bases at V and 4 bases at J, with 16 bases between the two ends. As DNA, the CDR3 is TGTGCCAGCAGCTTGGGCCCGCAGGGGGGGTACGAGCAGTACTTC. Translated, it gives CASSLGPQGGYEQYF. The full variable domain, completed using reference TRBV7-8 and TRBJ2-7, is GAGVSQSPRYKVAKRGQDVALRCDPISGHVSLFWYQQALGQGPEFLTYFQNEAQLDKSGLPSDRFFAERPEGSVSTLKIQRTQQEDSAVYLCASSLGPQGGYEQYFGPGTRLTVT.

This clonotype came up a few times. The genes are TRBV4-1 and TRBJ1-5; no firm D call. Per the germline V gene, CDR1 is MGHRA and CDR2 is YSYEKL. The CDR3 is 14 amino acids. V lost 1 base to trimming and J lost 2 bases, with 6 bases between them. CDR3 sequence (DNA): TGCGCCAGCAGCCAAGCAGAGGGCAATCAGCCCCAGCATTTT. Its translation: CASSQAEGNQPQHF.

The chain combines TRBV7-8 with TRBJ2-5; tentatively, D is TRBD2 (5 bases). Germline loops: CDR1 SGHVS, CDR2 FQNEAQ. The CDR3 covers 13 residues. The V end was cut by 0 bases, the J end by 4 bases, with 6 bases between. The CDR3 nucleotides are TGTGCCAGCAGCTTAGCCCGGGGAGAGACCCAGTACTTC. Translation gives CASSLARGETQYF. The full variable domain, rest sourced from reference TRBV7-8 and TRBJ2-5, is GAGVSQSPRYKVAKRGQDVALRCDPISGHVSLFWYQQALGQGPEFLTYFQNEAQLDKSGLPSDRFFAERPEGSVSTLKIQRTQQEDSAVYLCASSLARGETQYFGPGTRLLVL.

A few counts support this clonotype. The rearrangement joins TRBV29-1 to TRBJ2-5; D might be TRBD2 (6 bases). CDR3 length: 12 residues. V gave up 4 bases and J gave up 5 bases, with 11 bases separating them. Germline V gene lookup returns CDR1 SQVTM and CDR2 ANQGSEA. The CDR3 sequence is CSVVQGLETQYF. The CDR3 region has the DNA TGCAGCGTTGTGCAGGGACTTGAGACCCAGTACTTC.

This clonotype was counted ten times or more. The chain combines TRBV12-3 or TRBV12-4 with TRBJ1-1; D not certain. Trimming pared 3 bases from V and 5 bases from J, leaving 7 bases between. The CDR3 totals 12 residues. The CDR3 nucleotides read TGTGCCAGCAGTTTCGGAGGAACTGAAGCTTTCTTT. It encodes CASSFGGTEAFF.